The 13 T cell receptor beta chains below all came from one sample that was sequenced in a study of blood T cell repertoires in COVID-19. Here immunoSEQ multiplex PCR was the method, and the copy in TCRdb shows in-frame clones only, minus some. The sample carries 140,000 or so clones, approximately 88% recorded once. Material: peripheral blood. Receptors were obtained from a man aged 55-75 years with active or convalescent COVID-19.

This clone has more than one count but fewer than ten. V gene TRBV5-1 combines with J gene TRBJ1-4, with 7 bases lining up with TRBD1. Germline CDR1 and CDR2: SGHRS and YFSETQ. There are 14 residues in the CDR3. J gave up 5 bases and V 4 bases, and 5 bases lay outside the gene matches. The CDR3 reads CASSLTGDNEKLFF. CDR3 in DNA: TGCGCCAGCAGCCTCACAGGGGACAATGAAAAACTGTTTTTT.

J is TRBJ2-3 and V is TRBV7-9; D may be TRBD1 (7 bases). Germline CDR1 SEHNR, CDR2 FQNEAQ (reference sequence). The CDR3 runs 15 residues. V was shortened by 0 bases and J by 8 bases, with 15 bases between the two germline ends. The CDR3 region has the DNA TGTGCCAGCAGCTTAGCAGGAGGGGGCGAGTGTACGCAGTATTTT. Translated: CASSLAGGGECTQYF.

The chain couples TRBV5-4 to TRBJ2-2, with TRBD2 matching 12 bases. Per the germline V gene, CDR1 is SGHNT and CDR2 is YYREEE (reference sequence). This CDR3 region has 16 residues. J gave up 8 bases and V 0 bases, and 5 bases lay outside the gene matches. DNA for the CDR3: TGTGCCAGCAGCTTGGAGCTAGCGGGAGGGCTAGGGGAGCTGTTTTTT. Translation gives CASSLELAGGLGELFF.

Only a few counts were recorded for this clone. V and J are TRBV9 and TRBJ1-6; TRBD1 matches at 8 bases. This CDR3 comprises 15 residues. The trim removed 4 bases at V and 11 bases at J, leaving 11 bases unmatched. Germline V gene data show CDR1 as SGDLS and CDR2 as YYNGEE. CDR3 DNA: TGTGCCAGCAGCCCTCCCACAGGGGGAACGGCACCCCTCCACTTT. It specifies CASSPPTGGTAPLHF.

This rearrangement joins TRBV27 to TRBJ2-1, with 7 positions matching TRBD2. In germline, CDR1 is MNHEY, CDR2 SMNVEV (reference sequence). This CDR3 comprises 18 residues. V dropped 5 bases and J dropped 4; count of bases not matched to a gene: 17. The CDR3 sequence is CASSPIYPSGLPYNEQFF. The DNA for the CDR3 is TGTGCCAGCAGTCCCATATACCCCTCGGGACTACCATACAATGAGCAGTTCTTC.

The chain joins TRBV7-9 to TRBJ1-1; 11 bases line up with TRBD1. Trimming took 5 bases from V and 5 from J; bases not matched to a gene: 10. CDR1 and CDR2 from the germline V gene are SEHNR and FQNEAQ (reference sequence). The CDR3 covers 16 residues. CDR3 sequence reads: CASSPRTGGAGTEAFF. The CDR3 DNA sequence: TGTGCCAGCAGCCCTAGGACAGGGGGCGCGGGGACTGAAGCTTTCTTT.

V gene TRBV6-5 combines with J gene TRBJ1-2; 10 bases line up with TRBD1. The V and J ends lost 6 bases and 8 bases, in that order; junction bases with no gene match: 9. This CDR3 region has 14 residues. Germline CDR1 reads MNHEY; CDR2 reads SVGAGI. CDR3 loop: CASRLGTGDQGYTF. CDR3 in DNA: TGTGCCAGCAGGCTCGGGACAGGGGATCAGGGCTACACCTTC.

V is TRBV6-1 and J is TRBJ1-1; D not certain. This CDR3 is 14 amino acids long. CDR1 and CDR2 from the germline V gene are MNHNS and SASEGT. Trimming stripped 2 bases from V and 1 base from J, with 8 bases between. The DNA for the CDR3 is TGTGCCAGCAGTGAAATAAGTAGGAACACTGAAGCTTTCTTT. Amino acids: CASSEISRNTEAFF.

The V call is TRBV7-6, the J call TRBJ2-7; D is perhaps TRBD2 (6 bases). Germline V gives CDR1 SGHVS, CDR2 FNYEAQ. The CDR3 extends over 15 amino acids. Trimming stripped 3 bases from V and 2 bases from J, with 14 bases between. The CDR3 coding sequence is TGTGCCAGCAGCTTGGAGGGAGGCCCCGCCTACGAGCAGTACTTC. Translated: CASSLEGGPAYEQYF.

The chain uses TRBV7-9 and TRBJ1-6; 9 bases are shared with TRBD1. Germline CDR1 SEHNR, CDR2 FQNEAQ (reference sequence). Trimming removed 5 bases from V and 7 bases from J; junction bases left unmatched: 6. The CDR3 has 15 amino acids. The CDR3: CASSDTGTGNSPLHF. The CDR3 nucleotides are TGTGCCAGCAGCGACACCGGGACAGGGAATTCACCCCTCCACTTT.

The chain employs TRBV5-6 and TRBJ1-1, with D perhaps matching TRBD1 (6 bases). The CDR3 covers 17 residues. Germline CDR1 is SGHDT and CDR2 is YYEEEE. V was shortened by 4 bases and J by 0 bases, with 19 bases between the two germline ends. The CDR3 is CASSGRTAFTMNTEAFF. DNA of the CDR3: TGTGCCAGCAGCGGCCGGACAGCCTTTACCATGAACACTGAAGCTTTCTTT. Full variable domain (remainder filled in from reference TRBV5-6 and TRBJ1-1): DAGVTQSPTHLIKTRGQQVTLRCSPKSGHDTVSWYQQALGQGPQFIFQYYEEEERQRGNFPDRFSGHQFPNYSSELNVNALLLGDSALYLCASSGRTAFTMNTEAFFGQGTRLTVV.

V usage is TRBV28 and J usage is TRBJ1-6, with D possibly being TRBD1 (5 bases). Germline CDR1 reads MDHEN; CDR2 reads SYDVKM. V lost 4 bases and J lost 7, with 14 bases in between. This CDR3 comprises 15 residues. The CDR3 protein is CASSSPAGWNSPLHF. The CDR3 bases are TGTGCCAGCAGTTCCCCGGCAGGGTGGAATTCACCCCTCCACTTT.

This clone occurred once. J is TRBJ2-1 and V is TRBV9, with TRBD2 identical over 10 bases. Looked up from germline, CDR1 is SGDLS and CDR2 is YYNGEE. The CDR3 is 14 residues long. After removal of 4 bases from V and 3 bases from J, the junction contained 1 base not matched to a gene. CDR3 nucleotide sequence: TGTGCCAGCAGCCCTAGCGGGAGCTACAATGAGCAGTTCTTC. Protein sequence: CASSPSGSYNEQFF.